The sequence of this T cell receptor (beta chain) was determined in a study of T cell responses to AZD1222 COVID-19 vaccine. Recipients boosted at about 4 weeks or about 12 weeks are pooled. Points from the study as a whole: The study reported that nearly half of spike-specific TCRs target unmutated variant regions. Clonal diversity was possibly underestimated, and white British individuals and females predominated among donors.

In the case of this clone: Its antigen remains unidentified.

The CDR3 length is 19 residues. V lost 2 bases and J lost 0, with 17 bases in between. Germline V lookup: CDR1 MDHEN, CDR2 SYDVKM. Clones were read by immunoSEQ multiplex PCR, and TCRdb kept only the in-frame ones, dropping some. The repertoire holds approximately 110,000 clones, with around nine tenths as singletons. This clonotype was obtained from an adult who received the AZD1222 COVID-19 vaccine. The sequences come from peripheral blood, collected 28 days after the second AZD1222 dose. The chain has TRBV28 and TRBJ2-6; TRBD2 might be the D (5 bases). The DNA for the CDR3 is TGTGCCAGCAGTTTAGTTCATCTTGGACTTGCCTCTGGGGCCAACGTCCTGACTTTC. Its protein is CASSLVHLGLASGANVLTF.